A selection of T cell receptor beta chains follows, all from one sample in a study of cytomegalovirus exposure and HLA in healthy donors. Assay: immunoSEQ multiplex PCR; the TCRdb copy retains only in-frame clones and omits some. The sample lists more than 90,000 clones, around 84% seen once, with roughly 3% in the top ten. The sequencing input was PBMCs. The source of these receptors is a woman aged 40 to 50 in good health and CMV-seronegative. Each CDR3 is given with its conserved first and last residue. A D gene is named only where the DNA matches it firmly. Some rows mark clone size as missing; the rest say once, few, many or name a class of expanded clone.

J gene | D gene | V gene | clone size | CDR3 length | CDR3 protein | CDR3 DNA
TRBJ1-5 | NA | TRBV5-6 | NA | 15 | CASSLRHLSNQPQHF | TGTGCCAGCAGCCTTCGACACCTTAGCAATCAGCCCCAGCATTTT
TRBJ2-7 | NA | TRBV10-1 | NA | 16 | CASSGPTGILGYEQYF | TGCGCCAGCAGTGGGCCAACAGGGATCTTGGGTTACGAGCAGTACTTC
TRBJ2-7 | NA | TRBV28 | NA | 16 | CASSPIGQPSSYEQYF | TGTGCCAGCAGTCCTATCGGACAGCCGAGCTCCTACGAGCAGTACTTC
TRBJ2-2 | NA | TRBV27 | NA | 16 | CASSLWSGPSTGELFF | TGTGCCAGCAGTTTGTGGAGCGGACCGAGCACCGGGGAGCTGTTTTTT
TRBJ1-4 | TRBD1 | TRBV6-5 | NA | 15 | CASSWTGTGHEKLFF | TGTGCCAGCAGTTGGACCGGGACAGGGCACGAAAAACTGTTTTTT
TRBJ2-7 | TRBD1 | TRBV28 | NA | 20 | CASSLNSHRGPGSRAREQYF | TGTGCCAGCAGTTTAAATTCACACAGGGGCCCCGGGTCTCGAGCGAGAGAGCAGTACTTC
TRBJ2-1 | NA | TRBV27 | NA | 15 | CASSLSLRGYNEQFF | TGTGCCAGCAGTTTATCTCTAAGGGGCTACAATGAGCAGTTCTTC
TRBJ2-3 | NA | TRBV7-6 | NA | 15 | CASSLPGGVTDTQYF | TGTGCCAGCAGCCTACCCGGAGGGGTCACAGATACGCAGTATTTT
TRBJ1-1 | NA | TRBV10-2 | few | 14 | CASSELIGESEAFF | TGCGCCAGCAGTGAGCTGATCGGGGAGAGCGAAGCTTTCTTT
TRBJ2-1 | NA | TRBV6-6 | few | 14 | CASSSRGGYNEQFF | TGTGCCAGCAGTTCCCGGGGAGGATACAATGAGCAGTTCTTC
TRBJ2-2 | NA | TRBV6-5 | once | 13 | CASSPQRTGELFF | TGTGCCAGCAGCCCTCAGCGAACCGGGGAGCTGTTTTTT
TRBJ1-1 | NA | TRBV27 | many | 12 | CASSLGGGPSEF | TGTGCCAGCAGTTTAGGGGGGGGTCCGTCGGAGTTT
TRBJ1-2 | NA | TRBV6-5 | once | 11 | CASSTGGGYTF | TGTGCCAGCTCAACAGGCGGAGGCTACACCTTC
TRBJ1-5 | NA | TRBV14 | once | 14 | CASSQMGLNQPQHF | TGTGCCAGCAGCCAAATGGGCCTTAATCAGCCCCAGCATTTT
TRBJ2-1 | TRBD2 | TRBV28 | NA | 15 | CASYELAGGLNEQFF | TGTGCCAGCTACGAGCTAGCGGGGGGATTGAATGAGCAGTTCTTC
TRBJ1-3 | NA | TRBV6-1 | NA | 15 | CACVQGLRSGNTIYF | TGTGCCTGCGTACAGGGCCTGCGGTCTGGAAACACCATATATTTT
TRBJ1-4 | NA | TRBV7-2 | NA | 15 | CASSLMAGEYEKLFF | TGTGCCAGCAGCTTGATGGCAGGGGAATATGAAAAACTGTTTTTT
TRBJ2-2 | NA | TRBV6-6 | few | 13 | CASRALNTGELFF | TGTGCCAGCAGGGCCCTGAACACCGGGGAGCTGTTTTTT
TRBJ2-1 | TRBD2 | TRBV11-2 | NA | 14 | CASSFSGAHNEQFF | TGTGCCAGCAGCTTTAGCGGGGCTCACAATGAGCAGTTCTTC
TRBJ2-1 | NA | TRBV7-2 | NA | 17 | CASSFRPRPGSYNEQFF | TGTGCCAGCAGCTTTCGTCCCCGGCCGGGCTCCTACAATGAGCAGTTCTTC
TRBJ1-2 | NA | TRBV7-9 | NA | 14 | CASSLARGIYGYTF | TGTGCCAGCAGCTTAGCTAGAGGGATCTATGGCTACACCTTC
TRBJ2-1 | TRBD2 | TRBV6-1 | once | 12 | CASRVAGGHQFF | TGTGCCAGCAGGGTAGCGGGAGGGCATCAGTTCTTC
TRBJ2-6 | NA | TRBV6-5 | NA | 14 | CASRSEGGANVLTF | TGTGCCAGCAGATCGGAGGGTGGGGCCAACGTCCTGACTTTC
TRBJ2-1 | NA | TRBV5-1 | NA | 13 | CASSLNRGYEQFF | TGCGCCAGCAGCTTGAATAGGGGATATGAGCAGTTCTTC
TRBJ2-5 | NA | TRBV11-2 | NA | 15 | CASSLSPTARETQYF | TGTGCCAGCAGCTTATCCCCGACTGCTCGAGAGACCCAGTACTTC
TRBJ2-3 | TRBD1 | TRBV28 | NA | 18 | CASSSILGQGQSTDTQYF | TGTGCCAGCAGTTCCATATTAGGACAGGGTCAAAGCACAGATACGCAGTATTTT
TRBJ2-7 | TRBD1 | TRBV28 | NA | 15 | CASKPSGTGLYEQYF | TGTGCCAGTAAACCCTCCGGGACAGGGCTCTACGAGCAGTACTTC
TRBJ2-3 | TRBD1 | TRBV14 | NA | 16 | CASSQDPGQATDTQYF | TGTGCCAGCAGCCAAGACCCCGGACAGGCAACAGATACGCAGTATTTT
TRBJ2-2 | NA | TRBV5-1 | NA | 15 | CASSLSEQHTGELFF | TGCGCCAGCAGCTTGAGTGAACAGCACACCGGGGAGCTGTTTTTT
TRBJ2-2 | NA | TRBV7-9 | NA | 15 | CASSPAESGTGELFF | TGTGCCAGCAGCCCGGCGGAATCCGGCACCGGGGAGCTGTTTTTT
TRBJ1-2 | NA | TRBV15 | NA | 13 | CATSRSTNYGYTF | TGTGCCACCAGCAGATCAACTAACTATGGCTACACCTTC
TRBJ2-1 | TRBD2 | TRBV10-3 | NA | 15 | CAIRTMGGVSNEQFF | TGTGCCATAAGAACCATGGGAGGGGTCAGCAATGAGCAGTTCTTC
TRBJ1-1 | TRBD1 | TRBV18 | NA | 15 | CASSPRQGIDTEAFF | TGTGCCAGCTCACCCCGACAGGGGATAGACACTGAAGCTTTCTTT
TRBJ2-3 | NA | TRBV11-1 | once | 15 | CASSLDRRYTDTQYF | TGTGCCAGCAGCCTAGACAGGAGATACACAGATACGCAGTATTTT
TRBJ2-7 | NA | TRBV5-4 | few | 15 | CASSLGASRSYEQYF | TGTGCCAGCAGCTTGGGAGCCTCCCGCTCCTACGAGCAGTACTTC
TRBJ2-5 | TRBD1 | TRBV19 | NA | 15 | CASSLRQGMGETQYF | TGTGCCAGTAGTTTACGACAGGGAATGGGGGAGACCCAGTACTTC
TRBJ2-7 | NA | TRBV29-1 | few | 13 | CSVGTIEGSEQYF | TGCAGCGTTGGGACTATCGAGGGAAGCGAGCAGTACTTC
TRBJ2-1 | NA | TRBV9 | NA | 13 | CASSVAYYNEQFF | TGTGCCAGCAGCGTAGCTTATTACAATGAGCAGTTCTTC
TRBJ2-7 | TRBD2 | TRBV11-2 | NA | 14 | CASSLDRGSCEQYF | TGTGCCAGCAGCTTAGATCGCGGGAGCTGCGAGCAGTACTTC
TRBJ1-3 | TRBD1 | TRBV27 | NA | 19 | CASSPGTGGPGVSGNTIYF | TGTGCCAGCAGTCCTGGGACAGGGGGACCGGGTGTCTCTGGAAACACCATATATTTT
TRBJ1-1 | NA | TRBV6-5 | NA | 14 | CASSYRGRETEAFF | TGTGCCAGCAGTTACCGCGGGAGGGAGACTGAAGCTTTCTTT
TRBJ2-1 | TRBD2 | TRBV6-4 | NA | 15 | CASSDGLAGYNEQFF | TGTGCCAGCAGTGACGGACTAGCGGGATACAATGAGCAGTTCTTC
TRBJ2-7 | NA | TRBV7-2 | NA | 17 | CASSLGDRIRGSYEQYF | TGTGCCAGCAGCCTTGGGGATAGGATAAGGGGGTCCTACGAGCAGTACTTC
TRBJ2-7 | TRBD1 | TRBV6-6 | NA | 13 | CASSKDRVYEQYF | TGTGCCAGCAGCAAGGACAGGGTCTACGAGCAGTACTTC
TRBJ2-6 | TRBD1 | TRBV6-1 | few | 15 | CASRVDRPGANVLTF | TGTGCCAGCAGGGTGGACAGGCCGGGGGCCAACGTCCTGACTTTC
TRBJ2-3 | NA | TRBV5-4 | NA | 13 | CASSFLQTDTQYF | TGTGCCAGCAGCTTCTTGCAGACAGATACGCAGTATTTT
TRBJ2-1 | NA | TRBV18 | NA | 12 | CASSPNRGEQFF | TGTGCCAGCTCACCCAACCGGGGGGAGCAGTTCTTC
TRBJ1-2 | TRBD1 | TRBV28 | NA | 10 | CATLGTVHTF | TGTGCCACCCTCGGGACAGTTCACACCTTC
TRBJ2-5 | TRBD2 | TRBV4-1 | NA | 15 | CASSHRTSGASEQYF | TGCGCCAGCAGCCATCGGACTAGCGGGGCCTCGGAGCAGTACTTC
TRBJ2-7 | TRBD2 | TRBV7-3 | NA | 16 | CASSLMPSGSPYEQYF | TGTGCCAGCAGCTTAATGCCTAGCGGGAGTCCCTACGAGCAGTACTTC
TRBJ2-7 | NA | TRBV7-9 | NA | 15 | CASSLQTGSSYEQYF | TGTGCCAGCAGCCTTCAGACGGGAAGCTCCTACGAGCAGTACTTC